The rows below give T cell receptor beta chains drawn from one sample of a study of blood T cells in healthy people across ages. Each CDR3 protein gets one entry after TCRdb re-called the 5' RACE reads with MiXCR. Of 800,000 to 900,000 distinct CDR3 sequences in the sample, 55% to 65% were seen once. The sequenced sample consisted of blood. Receptors were obtained from a man aged 25-45 years in good health. Both conserved end residues are part of each CDR3. D genes are given only for firm matches. Size is stated for part of the rows, as once, few or many counts, or as a class when the clone is expanded.

V	D	J	size	DNA	CDR3
TRBV20-1	.	TRBJ1-2	.	TGCAGTGCTAGAGGGGGCGGGGGGCGCGGCTATGGCTACACCTTC	CSARGGGGRGYGYTF
TRBV29-1	.	TRBJ2-3	few	TGCAGCGTTGACACGAGGGGGGATACGCAGTATTTT	CSVDTRGDTQYF
TRBV28	TRBD1	TRBJ1-2	.	TGTGCCAGCAGTTCGATCTGGACAGGCTATGGCTACACCTTC	CASSSIWTGYGYTF
TRBV20-1	.	TRBJ2-3	.	TGCAGTGCAACCGTCGATGGGGGGTACACAGATACGCAGTATTTT	CSATVDGGYTDTQYF
TRBV7-2	.	TRBJ2-3	.	TGTGCCAGCAGCTTAGTTGTGGGCGCCGGGACAGATACGCAGTATTTT	CASSLVVGAGTDTQYF
TRBV6-2/TRBV6-3	TRBD1	TRBJ2-5	.	TGTGCCAGCAGTTACTTTCCAGGGACAGAAGAGACCCAGTACTTC	CASSYFPGTEETQYF
TRBV6-2/TRBV6-3	.	TRBJ2-5	few	TGTGCCAGCAGTTACGTTGGAGGGACTTCGGAGACCCAGTACTTC	CASSYVGGTSETQYF
TRBV29-1	.	TRBJ1-1	.	TGCAGCTCCTCGGGTAACTCTGAAGCTTTCTTT	CSSSGNSEAFF
TRBV9	TRBD1	TRBJ1-1	.	TGTGCCAGCAGCCCATGGACAGGGAGCGAAGAAGCTTTCTTT	CASSPWTGSEEAFF
TRBV29-1	TRBD1	TRBJ2-7	.	TGCAGCGCCCAGGACAGGGTACACGAGCAGTACTTC	CSAQDRVHEQYF
TRBV4-1	.	TRBJ2-7	.	TGCGCCAGCAGCCAAGGGCAGGAGGGGACCTACGAGCAGTACTTC	CASSQGQEGTYEQYF
TRBV6-1	.	TRBJ1-2	.	TGTGCCAGCAGTGAGGCGAACTATGGCTACACCTTC	CASSEANYGYTF
TRBV7-9	.	TRBJ1-2	.	TGTGCCAGCAGCCTGGCCCAGGGTCTCTATGGCTACACCTTC	CASSLAQGLYGYTF
TRBV9	TRBD1	TRBJ2-1	.	TGTGCCAGCAGGGGCCCAGGGACAGGGGACAATGAGCAGTTCTTC	CASRGPGTGDNEQFF
TRBV4-3	.	TRBJ2-1	few	TGCGCCAGCAGCCAAGATATATCGGACAGATTATACAATGAGCAGTTCTTC	CASSQDISDRLYNEQFF
TRBV7-9	.	TRBJ2-7	.	TGTGCCAGCAGCGCACTAGGGAAAGTCTACGAGCAGTACTTC	CASSALGKVYEQYF
TRBV7-2	TRBD2	TRBJ2-7	.	TGTGCCAGCAGCTTACCGGGGGGGGCCGTTTACGAGCAGTACTTC	CASSLPGGAVYEQYF
TRBV5-1	.	TRBJ2-3	.	TGCGCCAGCAGCGGAACCGGGGGCTACACAGATACGCAGTATTTT	CASSGTGGYTDTQYF
TRBV2	.	TRBJ1-5	.	TGTGCCAGCAACCCAGGGTACAGCAATCAGCCCCAGCATTTT	CASNPGYSNQPQHF
TRBV30	.	TRBJ2-7	.	TGTGCCGGGAGAGCGGGTCCTTACGAGCAGTACTTC	CAGRAGPYEQYF
TRBV6-4	.	TRBJ2-1	.	TGTGCCAGCAGTGGACCAACCGACAATGAGCAGTTCTTC	CASSGPTDNEQFF
TRBV4-3	TRBD2	TRBJ2-3	.	TGCGCCAGCAGCCAATCCCGGGCTAGCGGGGATACGCAGTATTTT	CASSQSRASGDTQYF
TRBV30	.	TRBJ2-3	.	TGTGCCTGGAGGGGGCTCGAGGCAGATACGCAGTATTTT	CAWRGLEADTQYF
TRBV7-2	.	TRBJ2-7	.	TGTGCCAGCAGCTCGACTGAGTACGAGCAGTACTTC	CASSSTEYEQYF
TRBV2	.	TRBJ2-7	.	TGTGCCAGCAGTGAACTCGGAAGCTCCTACAATGAGCAGTACTTC	CASSELGSSYNEQYF
TRBV6-2/TRBV6-3	.	TRBJ1-1	.	TGTGCCAGCAGTTACGCGTACCTGAGGACTGAAGCTTTCTTT	CASSYAYLRTEAFF
TRBV21-1	.	TRBJ1-4	.	TGTGCCAGCAGTCGGAGGCTGTTTTTT	CASSRRLFF
TRBV13	.	TRBJ1-6	.	TGTGCCAGCAGCTTAGGGTCGACGAATTCACCCCTCCACTTT	CASSLGSTNSPLHF
TRBV5-1	TRBD2	TRBJ2-1	.	TGCGCCAGCAGCTTGGAAGCGGGGGCCAGGGAGGAGCAGTTCTTC	CASSLEAGAREEQFF
TRBV18	.	TRBJ1-6	.	TGTGCCAGCTCACCCCTCCACTTT	CASSPLHF
TRBV6-1	.	TRBJ1-2	few	TGTGCCAGCAGTGAAACGCGGTGGGCGGACTCCTATGGCTACACCTTC	CASSETRWADSYGYTF
TRBV7-8	TRBD2	TRBJ2-7	.	TGTACCAGCAGCCCACTAGCGGGGGGAACCTACGAGCAGTACTTC	CTSSPLAGGTYEQYF
TRBV4-1	.	TRBJ1-4	.	TGCGCCAGCAGCCAAGAGGGGGACACCTTCAATGAAAAACTGTTTTTT	CASSQEGDTFNEKLFF
TRBV20-1	TRBD2	TRBJ2-5	.	TGCAGCACCAGTAGCGGGGGTTCCCAAGAGACCCAGTACTTC	CSTSSGGSQETQYF
TRBV4-2	.	TRBJ1-6	few	TGTGCCAGCAGCCAAGTTGAATCGGGGGGTTTAAATTCACCCCTCCACTTT	CASSQVESGGLNSPLHF
TRBV20-1	TRBD1	TRBJ1-5	.	TGCAGTGCTAGGGTCAACAGGGACAGAGGCAATCAGCCCCAGCATTTT	CSARVNRDRGNQPQHF
TRBV3-1	TRBD2	TRBJ2-1	.	TGTGCCAGCAGCAACGGACTAGCGGGGTTTGTAGAGCAGTTCTTC	CASSNGLAGFVEQFF
TRBV4-1	.	TRBJ1-6	.	TGCGCCAGCAGCCATGCGCTGGGTGAGGGGGGATCACCCCTCCACTTT	CASSHALGEGGSPLHF
TRBV4-3	.	TRBJ1-2	.	TGCGCCAGCAGCCAAGGATGGGAGTCCCGATATGGCTACACCTTC	CASSQGWESRYGYTF
TRBV7-2	.	TRBJ1-5	.	TGTGCCAGCAGCTTAGGGGCGGGGAGGTTCAATCAGCCCCAGCATTTT	CASSLGAGRFNQPQHF
TRBV7-9	.	TRBJ2-7	.	TGTGCCAGCAGCTTTGGCCAGGGGACGAACGAGCAGTACTTC	CASSFGQGTNEQYF
TRBV4-3	.	TRBJ2-3	once	TGCGCCAGCAGCCAGGTCACCGGGACCCCTACGCAGTATTTT	CASSQVTGTPTQYF
TRBV7-9	.	TRBJ1-1	.	TGTGCCAGCAGCTTAGACAGCCTAACTGAAGCTTTCTTT	CASSLDSLTEAFF
TRBV27	TRBD1	TRBJ1-2	few	TGTGCCAGCAGTTTAGCACCGGCCCCTTCGGGACAGGGTAACTATGGCTACACCTTC	CASSLAPAPSGQGNYGYTF
TRBV4-3	.	TRBJ2-2	.	TGCGCCAGCAGAGACCTGGGGGCCGGGGAGCTGTTTTTT	CASRDLGAGELFF
TRBV14	.	TRBJ2-3	.	TGTGCCAGCAGCCAAGAGTGGGGCGGACCCACAGATACGCAGTATTTT	CASSQEWGGPTDTQYF
TRBV7-2	.	TRBJ2-3	.	TGTGCCAGCAGCTTAGCGCAGGGGAATACGCAGTATTTT	CASSLAQGNTQYF
TRBV20-1	.	TRBJ1-6	.	TGCAGTGCCCCCGGCAGACATCGGAGCTCCTATAATTCACCCCTCCACTTT	CSAPGRHRSSYNSPLHF